A selection of T cell receptor beta chains follows, all from one sample in a study of vaccination and CD4 T cells after COVID-19. Which antigens these TCRs recognize remains unknown. One entry per CDR3 protein, called by TCRdb with MiXCR from the PCR reads. Of around 11,000 distinct CDR3 sequences listed, around 25% are singletons. Sequences were derived from CD4+ T cells from blood, cultured in vitro, sampled after SARS-CoV-2 vaccination. The receptors were gathered from a human donor who had recovered from COVID-19. Both conserved end residues are part of each CDR3. D genes are given only for firm matches. Size tells how often a clone was seen (once, few, many) or the class of an expanded clone, and some rows leave it out.

D gene	clone size	V gene	J gene	CDR3 DNA	CDR3 protein
.	.	TRBV7-9	TRBJ1-5	TGTGCCAGCAGCGCCGGCCGGGATTATAGCAATCAGCCCCAGCATTTT	CASSAGRDYSNQPQHF
.	.	TRBV5-1	TRBJ2-5	TGCGCCAGCAGCTTCCCACAGGAGGGTACGGAGACCCAGTACTTC	CASSFPQEGTETQYF
.	few	TRBV24-1	TRBJ2-3	TGTGCCACCAGTGATCGAACCGCAAAGCAGTATTTT	CATSDRTAKQYF
.	.	TRBV12-3/TRBV12-4	TRBJ1-2	TGTGCCAGCAGTTCAGGGATAGGGGGCTATGGCTACACCTTC	CASSSGIGGYGYTF
TRBD1	.	TRBV7-3	TRBJ2-1	TGTGCCAGCAGCCCGTCGACAGGGGGGTACAATGAGCAGTTCTTC	CASSPSTGGYNEQFF
TRBD1	.	TRBV6-5	TRBJ1-1	TGTGCCAGCAGTTATACGACAGGGAGAAGTACTGAAGCTTTCTTT	CASSYTTGRSTEAFF
.	.	TRBV7-9	TRBJ1-6	TGTGCCAGCAGCTCAGGGATCTCCTATAATTCACCCCTCCACTTT	CASSSGISYNSPLHF
TRBD2	medium-sized	TRBV20-1	TRBJ2-5	TGCAGTGCAACTAGCGGACAAGAGACCCAGTACTTC	CSATSGQETQYF
.	few	TRBV20-1	TRBJ2-2	TGCAGTGCCCCACAGACTAAGCGTCCCACCGGGGAGCTGTTTTTT	CSAPQTKRPTGELFF
.	medium-sized	TRBV20-1	TRBJ1-2	TGCAGTGCTAGTGCCCTCCAGGGGATGGACTATGGCTACACCTTC	CSASALQGMDYGYTF